The 11 T cell receptor beta chains in this list originate from one sample, sequenced in a study of OX40 agonist ivuxolimab in advanced cancers. Only in-frame clones appear in the TCRdb table, and some are missing; sequencing was by immunoSEQ multiplex PCR. The data show 60,000 to 90,000 clones, about 81% seen once. Sequences were derived from CD4+ or CD8+ T cells sorted from blood, sampled in a trial of the OX40 agonist ivuxolimab. The receptor set was obtained from an adult with an advanced solid tumor such as melanoma, head and neck, liver or kidney cancer.

This clone was counted once. The chain is built from TRBV29-1 and TRBJ1-1, with D hard to call. Germline V gives CDR1 SQVTM, CDR2 ANQGSEA. The V and J ends lost 4 bases and 6 bases respectively, with 9 bases between them. The CDR3 has 11 amino acids. CDR3 protein: CSVGWGSEAFF. In nucleotides, the CDR3 is TGCAGCGTTGGTTGGGGTTCTGAAGCTTTCTTT.

This clone was seen only once. The chain has TRBV10-2 and TRBJ1-6, with 8 bases that match TRBD1. J gave up 7 bases and V 7 bases, and 6 bases lay outside the gene matches. Germline values: CDR1 WSHSY, CDR2 SAAADI. This CDR3 has 14 amino acids. As DNA, the CDR3 is TGCGCCAGCAATTCGGACAGGGAAAATTCACCCCTCCACTTT. This encodes CASNSDRENSPLHF.

Comments on this clone: A read error may produce the germline difference seen at one junction end. The V and J genes are TRBV7-2 and TRBJ2-3, with 15 bases identical to TRBD2. There are 18 residues in the CDR3. The germline V gene encodes CDR1 SGHTA and CDR2 FQGNSA. The CDR3 here is CASTLMGLAGGPPDTQYF. The CDR3 DNA follows: TGTGCCAGCACCTTAATGGGACTAGCGGGAGGTCCCCCAGATACGCAGTATTTT.

The rearrangement joins TRBV4-3 to TRBJ1-2, with 9 nucleotides matching TRBD1. Unmatched junction bases numbered 9, after V lost 3 bases and J lost 1 base. CDR1 is LGHNA, CDR2 YSLEER, per germline. This CDR3 is 17 amino acids long. The chain's CDR3 is CASSQLLRTGDNYGYTF. CDR3 sequence (DNA): TGCGCCAGCAGCCAGCTTCTTAGGACAGGGGATAACTATGGCTACACCTTC.

A remark on this clone: One junction end disagrees with the germline gene, perhaps due to a read error. The chain employs TRBV2 and TRBJ2-7; 10 nucleotides match TRBD2. CDR3 size: 14 residues. Germline-derived CDR1 and CDR2 are SNHLY and FYNNEI. CDR3 loop: CASSLLAGELARNF. The DNA of the CDR3 is TGTGCCAGCAGTCTTCTAGCGGGAGAATTAGCCCGGAACTTC.

The chain has TRBV5-6 and TRBJ1-5; 10 bases agree with TRBD1. This CDR3 has 15 amino acids. From germline, CDR1 is SGHDT and CDR2 YYEEEE. With V trimmed by 4 bases and J by 5 bases, 6 bases remained unmatched. Here the CDR3 DNA reads TGTGCCAGCAGCGGACAGGGGGTAAGGGATCAGCCCCAGCATTTT. It specifies CASSGQGVRDQPQHF.

The chain links TRBV19 to TRBJ1-4; the D gene is possibly TRBD1 (5 bases). The germline V gene has CDR1 LNHDA and CDR2 SQIVND (reference sequence). The CDR3 is 13 residues long. Between the trimmed V and J ends, which lost 3 bases and 8 bases, there was a span of 10 bases. The DNA of the CDR3 is TGTGCCAGTAGTATGCGCAGGGTAGAAAAACTGTTTTTT. Translated, it gives CASSMRRVEKLFF. The complete variable domain, with remaining parts taken from reference TRBV19 and TRBJ1-4, reads DGGITQSPKYLFRKEGQNVTLSCEQNLNHDAMYWYRQDPGQGLRLIYYSQIVNDFQKGDIAEGYSVSREKKESFPLTVTSAQKNPTAFYLCASSMRRVEKLFFGSGTQLSVL.

This rearrangement joins TRBV5-4 to TRBJ2-2; D remains ambiguous. Trimming cost V 3 bases and J 7 bases, with 10 bases left between them. Germline V CDR1 and CDR2: SGHNT, YYREEE (reference sequence). This CDR3 is built from 13 residues. CDR3 nucleotide sequence: TGTGCCAGCAGCTCTACAGAAAACGGGGAGCTGTTTTTT. This encodes CASSSTENGELFF.

The chain recombines TRBV4-2 with TRBJ2-1; 8 nucleotides line up with TRBD1. The CDR3 is 16 amino acids. CDR1 and CDR2 from the germline V gene are LGHNA and YNFKEQ. V dropped 0 bases and J dropped 5; count of bases not matched to a gene: 6. The CDR3 DNA reads TGTGCCAGCAGCCAAGACGGACAGGGAATCAACAATGAGCAGTTCTTC. This sequence encodes CASSQDGQGINNEQFF.

The rearrangement uses TRBV15 and TRBJ2-1; 9 bases are shared with TRBD2. Losses at the gene ends were 2 bases for V and 2 bases for J; bases not matched to a gene: 4. The V gene's germline CDR1 is LNHNV and CDR2 YYDKDF (reference sequence). The CDR3 has 16 residues. Here the CDR3 reads CATSRKRGATYNEQFF. In nucleotides, the CDR3 is TGTGCCACCAGCAGAAAGCGGGGGGCGACCTACAATGAGCAGTTCTTC.

The rearrangement links TRBV9 to TRBJ2-4, with 9 nucleotides matching TRBD1. This CDR3 region has 15 residues. The V and J ends lost 4 bases and 6 bases, in that order; junction bases with no gene match: 8. Germline-derived CDR1 and CDR2 are SGDLS and YYNGEE. This CDR3 reads CASSTTDRGPNIQYF. The CDR3 nucleotides read TGTGCCAGCAGCACAACGGACAGGGGCCCAAACATTCAGTACTTC.